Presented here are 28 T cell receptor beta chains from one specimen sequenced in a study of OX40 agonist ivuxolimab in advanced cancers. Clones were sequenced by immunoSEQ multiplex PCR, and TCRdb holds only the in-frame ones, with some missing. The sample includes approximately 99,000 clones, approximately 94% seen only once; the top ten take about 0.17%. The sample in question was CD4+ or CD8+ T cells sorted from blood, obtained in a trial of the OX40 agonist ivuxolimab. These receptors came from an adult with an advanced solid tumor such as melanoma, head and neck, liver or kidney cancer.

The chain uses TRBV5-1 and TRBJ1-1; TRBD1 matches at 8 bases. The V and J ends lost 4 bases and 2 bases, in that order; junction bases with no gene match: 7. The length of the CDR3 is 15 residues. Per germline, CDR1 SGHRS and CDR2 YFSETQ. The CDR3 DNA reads TGCGCCAGCAGCCCCGGGACAGGTCCTAACACTGAAGCTTTCTTT. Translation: CASSPGTGPNTEAFF.

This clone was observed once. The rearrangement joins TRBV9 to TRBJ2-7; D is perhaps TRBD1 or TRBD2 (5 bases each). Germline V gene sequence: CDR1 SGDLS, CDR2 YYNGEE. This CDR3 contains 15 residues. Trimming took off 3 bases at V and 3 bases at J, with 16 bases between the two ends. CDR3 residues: CASSASGSTSYEQYF. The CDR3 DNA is TGTGCCAGCAGCGCTTCAGGGTCAACTAGCTACGAGCAGTACTTC.

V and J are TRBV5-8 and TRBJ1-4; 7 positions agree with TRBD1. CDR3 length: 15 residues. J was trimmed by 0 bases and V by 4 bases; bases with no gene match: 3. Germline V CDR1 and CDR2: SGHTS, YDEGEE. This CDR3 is CASSMGQPTNEKLFF. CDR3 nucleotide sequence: TGTGCCAGCAGCATGGGACAGCCAACTAATGAAAAACTGTTTTTT.

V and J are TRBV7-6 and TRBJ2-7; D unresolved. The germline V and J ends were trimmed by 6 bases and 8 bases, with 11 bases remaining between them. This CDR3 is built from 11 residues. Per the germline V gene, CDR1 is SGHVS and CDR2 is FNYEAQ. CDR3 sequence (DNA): TGTGCCAGCAGTCCTGGCCGGAAGCAGTACTTC. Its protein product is CASSPGRKQYF.

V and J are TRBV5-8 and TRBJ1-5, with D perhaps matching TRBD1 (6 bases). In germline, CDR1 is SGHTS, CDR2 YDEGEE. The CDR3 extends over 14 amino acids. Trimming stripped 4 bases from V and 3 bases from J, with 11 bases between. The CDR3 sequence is CASSTGQYNQPQHF. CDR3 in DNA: TGTGCCAGCAGCACCGGACAGTACAATCAGCCCCAGCATTTT.

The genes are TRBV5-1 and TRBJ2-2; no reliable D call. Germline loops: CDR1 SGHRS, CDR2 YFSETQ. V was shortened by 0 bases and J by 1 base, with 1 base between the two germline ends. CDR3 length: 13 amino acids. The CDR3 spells CASSLGNTGELFF. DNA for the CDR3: TGCGCCAGCAGCTTGGGGAACACCGGGGAGCTGTTTTTT. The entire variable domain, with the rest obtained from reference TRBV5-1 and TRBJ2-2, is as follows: KAGVTQTPRYLIKTRGQQVTLSCSPISGHRSVSWYQQTPGQGLQFLFEYFSETQRNKGNFPGRFSGRQFSNSRSEMNVSTLELGDSALYLCASSLGNTGELFFGEGSRLTVL.

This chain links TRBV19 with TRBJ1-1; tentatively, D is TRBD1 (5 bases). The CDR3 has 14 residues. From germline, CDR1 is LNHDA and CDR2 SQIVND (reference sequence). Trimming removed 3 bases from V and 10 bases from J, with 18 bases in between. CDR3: CASSIGAGEMVAFF. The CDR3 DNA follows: TGTGCCAGTAGTATCGGGGCGGGGGAAATGGTAGCTTTCTTT. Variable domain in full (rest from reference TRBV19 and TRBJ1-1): DGGITQSPKYLFRKEGQNVTLSCEQNLNHDAMYWYRQDPGQGLRLIYYSQIVNDFQKGDIAEGYSVSREKKESFPLTVTSAQKNPTAFYLCASSIGAGEMVAFFGQGTRLTVV.

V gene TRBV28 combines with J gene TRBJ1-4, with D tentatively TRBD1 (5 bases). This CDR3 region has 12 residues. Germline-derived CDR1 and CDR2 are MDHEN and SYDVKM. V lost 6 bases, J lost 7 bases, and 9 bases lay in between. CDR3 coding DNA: TGTGCCAGCAGAGAGAGGGGTGAAAAACTGTTTTTT. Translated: CASRERGEKLFF.

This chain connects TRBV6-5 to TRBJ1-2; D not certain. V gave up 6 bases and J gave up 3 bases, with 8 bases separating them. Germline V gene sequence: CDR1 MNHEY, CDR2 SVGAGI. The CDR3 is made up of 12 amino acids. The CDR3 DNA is TGTGCCAGCAGCCGAGTCGACTATGGCTACACCTTC. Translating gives CASSRVDYGYTF.

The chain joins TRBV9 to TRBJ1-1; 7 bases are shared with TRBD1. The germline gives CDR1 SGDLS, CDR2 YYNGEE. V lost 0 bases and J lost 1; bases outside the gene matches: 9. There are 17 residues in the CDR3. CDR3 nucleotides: TGTGCCAGCAGCGTAGTACCCCACAGGACAGGGAACACTGAAGCTTTCTTT. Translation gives CASSVVPHRTGNTEAFF.

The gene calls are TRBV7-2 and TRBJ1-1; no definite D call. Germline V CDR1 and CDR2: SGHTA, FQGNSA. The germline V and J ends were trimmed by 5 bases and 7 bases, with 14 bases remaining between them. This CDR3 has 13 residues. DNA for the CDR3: TGTGCCAGCAGCCCAAATTCCCGGGGTGAAGCTTTCTTT. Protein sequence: CASSPNSRGEAFF. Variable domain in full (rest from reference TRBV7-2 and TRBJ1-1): GAGVSQSPSNKVTEKGKDVELRCDPISGHTALYWYRQSLGQGLEFLIYFQGNSAPDKSGLPSDRFSAERTGGSVSTLTIQRTQQEDSAVYLCASSPNSRGEAFFGQGTRLTVV.

The CDR3 region has the DNA TGTGCCACCAGCCCGCGCCGGGGGGGCTCTGGGGCCAACGTCCTGACTTTC. Translation gives CATSPRRGGSGANVLTF. This chain connects TRBV15 to TRBJ2-6; 8 bases line up with TRBD2. Germline CDR1 is LNHNV and CDR2 is YYDKDF (reference sequence). The CDR3 loop spans 17 amino acids. After removal of 5 bases from V and 0 bases from J, the junction contained 6 bases not matched to a gene.

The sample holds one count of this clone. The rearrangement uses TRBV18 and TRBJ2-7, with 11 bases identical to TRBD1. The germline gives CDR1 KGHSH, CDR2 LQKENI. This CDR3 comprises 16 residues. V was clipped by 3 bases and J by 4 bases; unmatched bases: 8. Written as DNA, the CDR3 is TGTGCCAGCTCACCCGTATCCGGGACAGGGGGGTACGAGCAGTACTTC. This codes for CASSPVSGTGGYEQYF.

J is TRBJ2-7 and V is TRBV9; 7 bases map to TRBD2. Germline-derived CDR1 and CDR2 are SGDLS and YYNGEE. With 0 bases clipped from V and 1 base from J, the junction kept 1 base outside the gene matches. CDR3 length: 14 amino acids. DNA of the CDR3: TGTGCCAGCAGCGTAGGGCGGGGGTCCTACGAGCAGTACTTC. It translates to CASSVGRGSYEQYF.

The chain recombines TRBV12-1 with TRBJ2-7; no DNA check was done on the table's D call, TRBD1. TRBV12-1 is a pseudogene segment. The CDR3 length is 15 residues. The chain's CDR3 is CASSRTGTGGYEQYF. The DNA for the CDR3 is TGTGCCAGCAGCCGGACCGGGACAGGGGGCTACGAGCAGTACTTC.

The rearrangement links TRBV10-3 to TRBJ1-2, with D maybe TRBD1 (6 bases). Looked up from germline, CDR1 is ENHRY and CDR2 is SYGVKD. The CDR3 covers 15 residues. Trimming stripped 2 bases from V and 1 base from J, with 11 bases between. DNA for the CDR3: TGTGCCATCAGTGAGGGGAAGGGGGTTAACTATGGCTACACCTTC. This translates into CAISEGKGVNYGYTF.

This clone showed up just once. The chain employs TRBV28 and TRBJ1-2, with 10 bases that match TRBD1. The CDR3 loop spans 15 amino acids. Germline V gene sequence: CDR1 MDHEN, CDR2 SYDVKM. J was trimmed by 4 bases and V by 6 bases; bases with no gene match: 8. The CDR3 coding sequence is TGTGCCAGCAGAGTTCGGACAGGGGGGGCCTATGGCTACACCTTC. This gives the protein CASRVRTGGAYGYTF.

CDR3 protein: CASSWGQSLGNEKLFF. The CDR3 DNA sequence: TGTGCCAGCAGCTGGGGACAGTCCTTGGGGAATGAAAAACTGTTTTTT. J is TRBJ1-4 and V is TRBV7-9; TRBD1 agrees at 7 bases. J lost 5 bases, V lost 4 bases, and 10 bases had no gene match. Germline V gene sequence: CDR1 SEHNR, CDR2 FQNEAQ (reference sequence). CDR3 size: 16 residues.

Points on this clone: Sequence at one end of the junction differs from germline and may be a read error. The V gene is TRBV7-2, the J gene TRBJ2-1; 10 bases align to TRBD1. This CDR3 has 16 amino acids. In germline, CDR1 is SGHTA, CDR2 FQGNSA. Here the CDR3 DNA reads TGTGCCAGCAGTTTAGGACAGGGGGGCACCTACAATGAGCAGTTCTTC. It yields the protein CASSLGQGGTYNEQFF.

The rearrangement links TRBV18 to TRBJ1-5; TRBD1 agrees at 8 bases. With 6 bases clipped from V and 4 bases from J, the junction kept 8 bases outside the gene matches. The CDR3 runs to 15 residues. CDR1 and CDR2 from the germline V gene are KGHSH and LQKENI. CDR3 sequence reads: CASSYGTGPNQPQHF. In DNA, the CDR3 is TGTGCCAGCTCGTACGGGACAGGACCGAATCAGCCCCAGCATTTT.

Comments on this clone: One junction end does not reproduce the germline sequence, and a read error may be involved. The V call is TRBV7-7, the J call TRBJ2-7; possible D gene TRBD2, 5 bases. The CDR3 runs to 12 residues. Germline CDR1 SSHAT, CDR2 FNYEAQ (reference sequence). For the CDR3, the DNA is TGTGCTAGCAGCCGAGTGGGCGGGGAGCAGTACTTC. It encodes CASSRVGGEQYF.

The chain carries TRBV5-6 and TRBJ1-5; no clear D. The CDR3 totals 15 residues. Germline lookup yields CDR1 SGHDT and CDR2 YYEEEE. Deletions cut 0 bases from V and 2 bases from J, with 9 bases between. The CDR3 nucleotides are TGTGCCAGCAGCTTGGCCTCACGGGGCAATCAGCCCCAGCATTTT. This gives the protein CASSLASRGNQPQHF.

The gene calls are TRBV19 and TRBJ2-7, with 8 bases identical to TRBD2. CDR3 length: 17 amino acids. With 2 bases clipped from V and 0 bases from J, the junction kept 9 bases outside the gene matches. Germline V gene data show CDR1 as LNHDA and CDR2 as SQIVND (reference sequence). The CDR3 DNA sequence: TGTGCCAGTAGTATACGCGGACTGGCGGGAGGCTCCTACGAGCAGTACTTC. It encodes CASSIRGLAGGSYEQYF.

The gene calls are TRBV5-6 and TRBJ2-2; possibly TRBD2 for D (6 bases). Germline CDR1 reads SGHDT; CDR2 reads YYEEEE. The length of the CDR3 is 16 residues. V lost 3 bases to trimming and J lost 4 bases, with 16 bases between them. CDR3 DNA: TGTGCCAGCAGCTCCTGGGACTTCGCGAGCACCGGGGAGCTGTTTTTT. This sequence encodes CASSSWDFASTGELFF.

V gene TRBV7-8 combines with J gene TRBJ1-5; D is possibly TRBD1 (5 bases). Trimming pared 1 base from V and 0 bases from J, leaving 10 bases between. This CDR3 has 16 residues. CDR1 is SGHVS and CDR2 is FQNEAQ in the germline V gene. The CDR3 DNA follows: TGTGCCAGCAGCTTAGACCGACAGCATAGCAATCAGCCCCAGCATTTT. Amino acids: CASSLDRQHSNQPQHF.

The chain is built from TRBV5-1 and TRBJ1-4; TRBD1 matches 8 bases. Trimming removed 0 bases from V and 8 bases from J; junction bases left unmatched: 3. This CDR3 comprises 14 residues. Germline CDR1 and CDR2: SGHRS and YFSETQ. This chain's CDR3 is CASSLGQGKEKLFF. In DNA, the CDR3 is TGCGCCAGCAGCTTGGGACAGGGGAAGGAAAAACTGTTTTTT.

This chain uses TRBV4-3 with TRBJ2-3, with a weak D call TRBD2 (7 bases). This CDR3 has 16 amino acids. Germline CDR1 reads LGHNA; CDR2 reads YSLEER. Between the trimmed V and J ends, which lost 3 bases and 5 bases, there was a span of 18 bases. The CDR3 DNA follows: TGCGCCAGCAGCCAGGTTGGGGGGGGCTCTAAAGATACGCAGTATTTT. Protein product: CASSQVGGGSKDTQYF.

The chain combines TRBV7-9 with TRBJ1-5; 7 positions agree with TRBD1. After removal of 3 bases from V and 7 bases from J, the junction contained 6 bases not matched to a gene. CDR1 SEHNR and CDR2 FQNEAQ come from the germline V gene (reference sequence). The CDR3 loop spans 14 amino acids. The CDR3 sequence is CASSFDRADQPQHF. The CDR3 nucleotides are TGTGCCAGCAGCTTCGACAGGGCCGACCAGCCCCAGCATTTT.